This record covers a single T cell receptor beta chain. Its antigen is still unknown. One base away there is no much larger clone; base qualities are not given. CDR1 and CDR2 are drawn from the germline V gene: SGHDT, YYEEEE. The CDR3 runs 14 residues from the cysteine to the phenylalanine. Only the CDR3 DNA stays, 42 bases, in frame from base 1. V loses 4 bases of germline sequence and J loses 8 bases, and the interval between the two ends is 15 bases. This specimen comes from a study of blood T cell repertoires in COVID-19 (dated by TCRdb to 2020 to 2021). Study-wide context: Samples covering the acute and convalescent phases of COVID-19 were provided by collaborators in the United States, Italy and Spain. Sample metadata almost always included a de-identified subject ID, COVID-19 status, age in years and sex. The samples were drawn from the first 160 participants of the ongoing ImmuneRACE study and from about 1,200 subjects provided by 6 global collaborators. Where HLA class I and class II types were available, the types were taken from metadata supplied by the sample provider, not from assay-based typing. The repertoires were released in a freely available public database meant as a resource for research on the immune response to SARS-CoV-2. The prospective study material was composed of cDNA or gDNA derived from T cells, B-cell-depleted T cells, or PBMCs. Subjects who had been exposed to COVID-19, were actively infected with it, or had recovered from it provided the deeply sampled blood TCRbeta repertoires that made up the dataset.

TCRbeta CDR3 regions were amplified from genomic DNA using the immunoSEQ Assay, a bias-controlled multiplex PCR. The authors processed their data as follows. Nucleated cell counts per sample were estimated from amplification of reference gene primers within the assay. To quantify the absolute abundance of each unique TCRbeta CDR3 rearrangement, sequence reads were collapsed and filtered. For each sample, productive Simpson clonality was calculated by taking the square root of Simpson's diversity index across productive rearrangements. TCRdb retrieved this table from immuneACCESS and kept in-frame rearrangements only. Not all clones are present; in checked studies, unresolved V genes account for under half, and no reason is known for the remainder. The D gene and trimming were derived from the DNA, and the V and J assignments and clone size from that table. The sample contains some 400,000 clones, around 92% of them found a single time. About 1.7% of the sample comes from the top ten.

The research as a whole found: The quantity of clinical and demographic metadata differed by source and by participant and was supplied without curation.

Participants in the prospective study were aged 18 to 89 years, lived in 20 to 25 United States geographic areas, and enrolled through a virtual design. In the prospective study, cohorts were assigned on the basis of participant-reported clinical history obtained from a screening survey and a study questionnaire. ImmuneRACE Cohort 3 recovered participants were defined by two consecutive negative NP/OP PCR tests, healthcare professional clearance, or symptom resolution. Each participant in the prospective study had whole blood, serum and a nasopharyngeal or oropharyngeal swab collected by mobile phlebotomists. Over an approximately 2-month period, participants in the prospective study had the option of providing additional blood draws and questionnaires. Blood samples from the prospective study were shipped frozen or at room temperature prior to DNA extraction.

The source material was PBMCs or T cells enriched from blood (not recorded which). The clonotype was recovered from a woman in her 30s who had recovered from COVID-19. The chain couples TRBV5-6 to TRBJ1-4; no D gene can be assigned with confidence. For the CDR3, the sequence is CASSPIREDEKLFF. At the DNA level, the sequence is TGTGCCAGCAGCCCGATACGGGAGGACGAAAAACTGTTTTTT.